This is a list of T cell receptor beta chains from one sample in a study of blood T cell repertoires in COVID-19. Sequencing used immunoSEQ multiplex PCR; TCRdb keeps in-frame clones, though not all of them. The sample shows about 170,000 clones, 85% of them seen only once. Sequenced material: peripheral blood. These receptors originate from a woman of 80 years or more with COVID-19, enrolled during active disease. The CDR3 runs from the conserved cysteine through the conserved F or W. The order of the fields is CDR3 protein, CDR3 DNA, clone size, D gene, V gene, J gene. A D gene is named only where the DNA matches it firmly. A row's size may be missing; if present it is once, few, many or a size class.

CDR3: CASSPGGGASYEQYF; DNA: TGTGCCAGCAGCCCCGGCGGGGGGGCCTCCTACGAGCAGTACTTC; size: NA; D: TRBD2; V: TRBV13; J: TRBJ2-7
CDR3: CASSSLAGGGNEQFF; DNA: TGTGCCAGCAGCTCCCTAGCGGGAGGGGGCAATGAGCAGTTCTTC; size: NA; D: TRBD2; V: TRBV7-9; J: TRBJ2-1
CDR3: CASSLTSGAGTDTQYF; DNA: TGTGCCAGCAGCCTTACCAGCGGGGCCGGCACAGATACGCAGTATTTT; size: NA; D: TRBD2; V: TRBV4-2; J: TRBJ2-3
CDR3: CASRPGTGRDEQYF; DNA: TGTGCCAGCAGACCCGGGACAGGGAGGGACGAGCAGTACTTC; size: NA; D: TRBD1; V: TRBV6-5; J: TRBJ2-7
CDR3: CASSLGGRHTEAFF; DNA: TGTGCCAGCAGTCTGGGGGGGCGACACACTGAAGCTTTCTTT; size: NA; D: NA; V: TRBV3-1/TRBV3-2; J: TRBJ1-1
CDR3: CASRTAGNTGELFF; DNA: TGTGCCAGTAGAACGGCGGGAAATACCGGGGAGCTGTTTTTT; size: NA; D: NA; V: TRBV19; J: TRBJ2-2
CDR3: CASSFSRGKLFF; DNA: TGTGCCAGCAGTTTTAGTAGGGGAAAACTGTTTTTT; size: NA; D: NA; V: TRBV28; J: TRBJ1-4
CDR3: CASSLAGRDRKAFF; DNA: TGTGCCAGCAGCTTAGCCGGGCGGGACAGGAAAGCTTTCTTT; size: few; D: TRBD1; V: TRBV7-6; J: TRBJ1-1
CDR3: CASSPPGGRNGYTF; DNA: TGTGCCAGCAGCCCACCCGGGGGGAGAAATGGCTACACCTTC; size: NA; D: NA; V: TRBV3-1/TRBV3-2; J: TRBJ1-2
CDR3: CASSPGTGGFNQPQHF; DNA: TGTGCCAGCAGTCCCGGGACAGGGGGCTTCAATCAGCCCCAGCATTTT; size: few; D: TRBD1; V: TRBV7-6; J: TRBJ1-5
CDR3: CASERTGLYEQYF; DNA: TGTGCTAGTGAGAGGACAGGACTCTACGAGCAGTACTTC; size: NA; D: TRBD1; V: TRBV12-5; J: TRBJ2-7
CDR3: CASSIARDQPQHF; DNA: TGTGCCAGTAGTATAGCCCGAGATCAGCCCCAGCATTTT; size: NA; D: NA; V: TRBV19; J: TRBJ1-5
CDR3: CASSLSGRAYEQYF; DNA: TGTGCCAGCAGCCTTAGCGGGAGGGCTTACGAGCAGTACTTC; size: once; D: TRBD2; V: TRBV11-2; J: TRBJ2-7
CDR3: CASSPTANSVDTEAFF; DNA: TGTGCCAGCAGCCCAACCGCCAACAGTGTCGACACTGAAGCTTTCTTT; size: NA; D: NA; V: TRBV7-3; J: TRBJ1-1
CDR3: CASSSDRHQPQHF; DNA: TGTGCCAGTAGTTCGGACAGGCATCAGCCCCAGCATTTT; size: NA; D: TRBD1; V: TRBV19; J: TRBJ1-5
CDR3: CASSLFPGQETQYF; DNA: TGCGCCAGCAGCTTGTTCCCGGGTCAAGAGACCCAGTACTTC; size: NA; D: NA; V: TRBV5-1; J: TRBJ2-5
CDR3: CASSPPTGYNEQFF; DNA: TGTGCCAGCAGCCCCCCTACCGGCTACAATGAGCAGTTCTTC; size: once; D: NA; V: TRBV4-2; J: TRBJ2-1
CDR3: CASGGQGAPNSPLHF; DNA: TGTGCCAGCGGGGGACAGGGGGCGCCTAATTCACCCCTCCACTTT; size: NA; D: TRBD1; V: TRBV6-5; J: TRBJ1-6
CDR3: CASSPGQGDHGELFF; DNA: TGTGCCAGCAGTCCGGGACAGGGGGATCACGGGGAGCTGTTTTTT; size: NA; D: TRBD1; V: TRBV2; J: TRBJ2-2
CDR3: CASNPRGQGTTEAFF; DNA: TGTGCCAGCAATCCTAGAGGGCAGGGGACCACTGAAGCTTTCTTT; size: NA; D: NA; V: TRBV6-5; J: TRBJ1-1
CDR3: CATSDTGQGVGRELFF; DNA: TGTGCCACCAGTGATACGGGACAGGGGGTGGGAAGGGAGCTGTTTTTT; size: few; D: TRBD1; V: TRBV24-1; J: TRBJ2-2
CDR3: CASSINSGNTIYF; DNA: TGCGCCAGCAGCATAAACTCTGGAAACACCATATATTTT; size: NA; D: NA; V: TRBV4-1; J: TRBJ1-3
CDR3: CASSPTTQGAIGNTIYF; DNA: TGCGCCAGCAGCCCCACTACCCAGGGGGCGATAGGAAACACCATATATTTT; size: NA; D: TRBD1; V: TRBV5-1; J: TRBJ1-3
CDR3: CASSRSVGTGGSLAFF; DNA: TGTGCCAGCAGCCGTTCGGTCGGGACAGGGGGCTCTTTGGCTTTCTTT; size: NA; D: TRBD1; V: TRBV7-2; J: TRBJ1-1
CDR3: CASSWSTNNEQFF; DNA: TGTGCCAGCAGCTGGTCTACGAACAATGAGCAGTTCTTC; size: NA; D: NA; V: TRBV11-3; J: TRBJ2-1
CDR3: CSATRGSNQPQHF; DNA: TGCAGCGCCACTCGGGGAAGCAATCAGCCCCAGCATTTT; size: NA; D: NA; V: TRBV29-1; J: TRBJ1-5
CDR3: CASSLMGQAEDTIYF; DNA: TGTGCCAGCAGCTTAATGGGACAGGCGGAGGACACCATATATTTT; size: NA; D: TRBD1; V: TRBV7-3; J: TRBJ1-3
CDR3: CASMSRAGWGNTIYF; DNA: TGTGCCAGCATGTCCCGCGCCGGGTGGGGAAACACCATATATTTT; size: NA; D: NA; V: TRBV21-1; J: TRBJ1-3
CDR3: CASRVGVAGQPQHF; DNA: TGTGCCAGCAGGGTCGGAGTGGCAGGGCAGCCCCAGCATTTT; size: NA; D: NA; V: TRBV2; J: TRBJ1-5
CDR3: CASSQGERDSYEQYF; DNA: TGTGCCAGCAGCCAAGGAGAGCGGGACTCCTACGAGCAGTACTTC; size: NA; D: TRBD2; V: TRBV4-2; J: TRBJ2-7
CDR3: CASSPPNRVRGNTEAFF; DNA: TGTGCCAGCTCACCACCCAACAGAGTTAGGGGGAACACTGAAGCTTTCTTT; size: NA; D: NA; V: TRBV18; J: TRBJ1-1
CDR3: CASSQGRGVREKLFF; DNA: TGTGCCAGCAGCCAAGGGAGGGGCGTGCGTGAAAAACTGTTTTTT; size: NA; D: NA; V: TRBV14; J: TRBJ1-4
CDR3: CSVASGNGYTF; DNA: TGCAGCGTTGCTTCAGGGAATGGCTACACCTTC; size: once; D: NA; V: TRBV29-1; J: TRBJ1-2
CDR3: CASSRTGGGYTEAFF; DNA: TGTGCCAGCAGTAGGACAGGGGGCGGATACACTGAAGCTTTCTTT; size: NA; D: TRBD1; V: TRBV27; J: TRBJ1-1
CDR3: CASSELTTAANYGYTF; DNA: TGTGCCAGCAGTGAATTGACGACAGCTGCTAACTATGGCTACACCTTC; size: few; D: NA; V: TRBV6-1; J: TRBJ1-2
CDR3: CASSSSGGGGEQFF; DNA: TGCGCCAGCTCGTCTAGCGGGGGGGGCGGTGAGCAGTTCTTC; size: NA; D: TRBD2; V: TRBV10-2; J: TRBJ2-1
CDR3: CASSSALGGEGRLEAFF; DNA: TGCGCCAGCAGCTCCGCCCTGGGGGGTGAGGGACGTCTCGAAGCTTTCTTT; size: NA; D: NA; V: TRBV5-1; J: TRBJ1-1
CDR3: CASSFLAGVPNEQFF; DNA: TGTGCCAGCAGCTTTCTAGCGGGAGTCCCAAATGAGCAGTTCTTC; size: NA; D: TRBD2; V: TRBV7-2; J: TRBJ2-1
CDR3: CASSPQGGPYNEQFF; DNA: TGTGCCAGCAGTCCACAGGGGGGACCCTACAATGAGCAGTTCTTC; size: NA; D: TRBD1; V: TRBV7-3; J: TRBJ2-1
CDR3: CASSRGTGVQPQHF; DNA: TGTGCCAGCAGTCGAGGGACAGGGGTTCAGCCCCAGCATTTT; size: NA; D: TRBD1; V: TRBV28; J: TRBJ1-5
CDR3: CASSGGSQGRNTEAFF; DNA: TGTGCCAGCAGCGGGGGGTCCCAAGGGCGGAACACTGAAGCTTTCTTT; size: NA; D: NA; V: TRBV11-1; J: TRBJ1-1
CDR3: CASSPGTGGFATNEKLFF; DNA: TGCGCCAGCAGCCCCGGGACAGGGGGTTTTGCAACTAATGAAAAACTGTTTTTT; size: NA; D: TRBD1; V: TRBV5-1; J: TRBJ1-4